The entry below gives a single TCR beta chain sequence along with its context. Its cognate antigen is unknown. This specimen belongs to a study of cytomegalovirus exposure and HLA in healthy donors. Study outcomes and limitations: A later analysis reportedly found fewer N-insertions in an Asian-associated ancestry cluster than the roughly 670-donor mean.

The PCR employed 60 Vbeta primers together with 13 Jbeta primers. Profiling relied on immunoSEQ multiplex PCR, and the TCRdb table lists in-frame clones only, not all of them. This sample yields 150,000 to 200,000 clones, of which approximately 79% are seen a single time; around 4.3% belongs to the top ten. V shed 4 bases and J 9 bases; nucleotides not matched to a gene: 8. This CDR3 comprises 15 residues. CDR1 is SGHNT and CDR2 is YENEEA in the germline V gene. The genes are TRBV11-3 and TRBJ2-1; 11 bases are a match to TRBD1. Sequenced: PBMCs. This receptor was taken from a woman between 25 and 40 years old in good health and CMV-seropositive. This CDR3 reads CASSSAGQGVFEQFF. The DNA of the CDR3 is TGTGCCAGCAGCTCCGCGGGACAGGGGGTTTTTGAGCAGTTCTTC.